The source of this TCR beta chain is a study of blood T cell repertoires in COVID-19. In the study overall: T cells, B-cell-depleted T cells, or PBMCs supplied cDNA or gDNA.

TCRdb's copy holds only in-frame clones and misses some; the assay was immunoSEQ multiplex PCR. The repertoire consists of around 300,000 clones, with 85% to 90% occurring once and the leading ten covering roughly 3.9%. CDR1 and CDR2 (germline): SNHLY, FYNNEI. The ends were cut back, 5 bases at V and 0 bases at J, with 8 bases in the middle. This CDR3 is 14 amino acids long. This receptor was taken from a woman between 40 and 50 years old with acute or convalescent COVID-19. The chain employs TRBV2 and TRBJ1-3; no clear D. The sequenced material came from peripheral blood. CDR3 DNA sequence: TGTGCCAGCAGTCAACAGACCTCTGGAAACACCATATATTTT. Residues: CASSQQTSGNTIYF.